The source of this TCR beta chain is a study of cytomegalovirus exposure and HLA in healthy donors. The trim removed 1 base at V and 6 bases at J, leaving 6 bases unmatched. Germline-derived CDR1 and CDR2 are GTSNPN and SVGIG (reference sequence). The CDR3 is made up of 15 amino acids. The primer mix had 60 Vbeta and 13 Jbeta primers. Data came from immunoSEQ multiplex PCR; TCRdb stores just in-frame clones and leaves some out. The profile shows 55,000 to 85,000 clones, roughly 85% of them singletons. The J gene is TRBJ2-2, the V gene TRBV30; 9 nucleotides match TRBD2. The sequence derives from a woman aged 25 to 45 in good health and CMV-seronegative. The sample was PBMCs. In DNA form, the CDR3 reads TGTGCCTGGAGTGCTCGCGGGAGGGCCGCCGGGGAGCTGTTTTTT. Protein: CAWSARGRAAGELFF. Full variable domain (outside the CDR3, taken from reference TRBV30 and TRBJ2-2): SQTIHQWPATLVQPVGSPLSLECTVEGTSNPNLYWYRQAAGRGLQLLFYSVGIGQISSEVPQNLSASRPQDRQFILSSKKLLLSDSGFYLCAWSARGRAAGELFFGEGSRLTVL.